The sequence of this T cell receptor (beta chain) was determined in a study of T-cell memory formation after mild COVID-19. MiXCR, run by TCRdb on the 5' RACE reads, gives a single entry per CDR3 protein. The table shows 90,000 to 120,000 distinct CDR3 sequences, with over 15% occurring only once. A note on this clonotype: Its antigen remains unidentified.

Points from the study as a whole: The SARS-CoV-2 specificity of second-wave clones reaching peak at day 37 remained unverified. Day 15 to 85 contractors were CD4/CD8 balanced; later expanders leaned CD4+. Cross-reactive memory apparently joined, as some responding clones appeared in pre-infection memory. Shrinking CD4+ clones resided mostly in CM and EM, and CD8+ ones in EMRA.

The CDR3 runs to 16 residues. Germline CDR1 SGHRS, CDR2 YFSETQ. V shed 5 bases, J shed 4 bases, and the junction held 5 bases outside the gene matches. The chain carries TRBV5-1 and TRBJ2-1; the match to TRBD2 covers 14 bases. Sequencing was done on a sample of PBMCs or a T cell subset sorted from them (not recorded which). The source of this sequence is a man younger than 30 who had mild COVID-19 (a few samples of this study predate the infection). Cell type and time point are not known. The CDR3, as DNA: TGCGCCAGCAGAGTGACTAGCGGGGGGGCGTACAATGAGCAGTTCTTC. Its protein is CASRVTSGGAYNEQFF.